These T cell receptor beta chains were read from a single sample in a study of long-term antiretroviral therapy in people with HIV. Libraries were prepared by immunoSEQ multiplex PCR; TCRdb keeps only in-frame clonotypes and omits some of them. The sample shows 38,000 or so clones, around 75% of them seen only once. The sequenced sample was unsorted PBMCs, obtained 1.5 years after starting antiretroviral therapy. All receptors derive from a young man with HIV. The conserved cysteine and the conserved F or W are not part of the CDR3 here.

v_call,j_call,cdr3_aa
TRBV25-1,TRBJ2-3,ASSNTGGIDTQY
TRBV15,TRBJ1-5,ATSRDLFSPFRGHQPQH
TRBV19,TRBJ2-1,ASSMGMLTSGRRDEQF
TRBV6-4,TRBJ1-1,ASLGNTEAF
TRBV5-6,TRBJ2-4,ASSGRTGGPWRNIQY
TRBV27,TRBJ1-2,ASSLGENYGYT
TRBV29-1,TRBJ1-1,SGDRVGTEAF
TRBV18,TRBJ2-7,ASSLDRPYEQY
TRBV6-1,TRBJ2-7,ASSLADSAYEQY
TRBV27,TRBJ1-1,ASSLLSLNTEAF
TRBV6-4,TRBJ1-1,ASSLKGGTEAF
TRBV6-6,TRBJ1-1,ASTILSENTEAF
TRBV29-1,TRBJ2-2,SVEGINTGELF
TRBV19,TRBJ2-5,ASSMGTSTGTQY
TRBV7-8,TRBJ2-5,ASSSSGFQETQY
TRBV27,TRBJ2-2,ASSFGLAGGPTGELF
TRBV7-2,TRBJ2-7,ASSLEVGGEQY
TRBV5-1,TRBJ2-3,ASSLGLAGGSTDTQY
TRBV27,TRBJ2-1,ASSLGEWNEQF
TRBV5-1,TRBJ2-2,ASSLRTSANTGELF
TRBV6-5,TRBJ1-2,ASSTLGGYGYT
TRBV6-1,TRBJ1-2,ASSARGANYGYT
TRBV5-4,TRBJ2-2,ASSGTGGVSGELF
TRBV25-1,TRBJ1-1,ASRTQGATEAF
TRBV19,TRBJ2-1,ASSIVSDFGEQF
TRBV25-1,TRBJ2-7,ASSETPSGGDYEQY
TRBV11-2,TRBJ2-7,ASSLSSLYEQY
TRBV28,TRBJ2-7,ASSLRLAGYEQY
TRBV28,TRBJ1-1,ASSLGLGAF
TRBV5-1,TRBJ2-7,ASSLVPGANPEQY
TRBV2,TRBJ2-3,ASSTNRDRLLEDTQY
TRBV19,TRBJ2-3,ASSITSGRDNTQY
TRBV19,TRBJ2-2,ASTSFRGLRTGELF
TRBV18,TRBJ2-7,ASSPPSSYEQY
TRBV7-9,TRBJ2-1,ASSSGWTGYNEQF
TRBV2,TRBJ2-3,ASIVQGRADTQY
TRBV29-1,TRBJ2-1,SVEDSGEHLGEQF
TRBV7-3,TRBJ2-2,ASSHGTFADTGELF